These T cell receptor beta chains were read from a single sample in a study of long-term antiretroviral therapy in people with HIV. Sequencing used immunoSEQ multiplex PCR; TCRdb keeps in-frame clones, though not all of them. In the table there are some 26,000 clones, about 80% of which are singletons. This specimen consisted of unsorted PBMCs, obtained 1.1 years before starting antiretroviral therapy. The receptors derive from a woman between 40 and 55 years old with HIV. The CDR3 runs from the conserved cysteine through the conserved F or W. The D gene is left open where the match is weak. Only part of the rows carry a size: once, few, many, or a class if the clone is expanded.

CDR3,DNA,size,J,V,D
CASSYSRAGSYEQYF,TGTGCCAGCAGTTACTCGAGAGCGGGCTCCTACGAGCAGTACTTC,.,TRBJ2-7,TRBV6-5,.
CASSLKRGPSTEAFF,TGTGCCAGCAGCTTAAAACGGGGACCTTCTACTGAAGCTTTCTTT,.,TRBJ1-1,TRBV7-2,.
CASSIGGSLNTEAFF,TGTGCCAGTAGTATCGGCGGCAGTTTGAACACTGAAGCTTTCTTT,.,TRBJ1-1,TRBV19,.
CASSLGPRGTEPQHF,TGTGCCAGCAGCTTGGGCCCCAGGGGTACTGAGCCCCAGCATTTT,.,TRBJ1-5,TRBV5-4,.
CASRKTGTPNTEAFF,TGTGCCAGCAGAAAAACCGGGACACCGAACACTGAAGCTTTCTTT,.,TRBJ1-1,TRBV6-5,.
CASSQGISLRHEQYF,TGCGCCAGCAGCCAGGGCATAAGCCTGCGCCACGAGCAGTACTTC,few,TRBJ2-7,TRBV4-1,.
CAWGRGRDHEQYF,TGTGCCTGGGGTAGAGGGAGGGACCACGAGCAGTACTTC,.,TRBJ2-7,TRBV30,TRBD2
CASSPQGGIYGYTF,TGTGCCAGTAGCCCACAGGGGGGAATCTATGGCTACACCTTC,.,TRBJ1-2,TRBV19,TRBD1
CASSLDRGQPQHF,TGTGCCAGCAGCTTAGATCGGGGTCAGCCCCAGCATTTT,.,TRBJ1-5,TRBV11-2,.
CASSIFHSGRGTDTQYF,TGTGCCAGCAGCATTTTCCATAGCGGGAGGGGCACAGATACGCAGTATTTT,.,TRBJ2-3,TRBV7-2,TRBD2
CASSGRQGRDGYTF,TGTGCCAGCAGCGGCCGACAGGGGCGTGATGGCTACACCTTC,.,TRBJ1-2,TRBV5-4,TRBD1
CASSSGPREGLFTDTQYF,TGCGCCAGCAGCTCGGGACCGCGGGAGGGCCTCTTCACAGATACGCAGTATTTT,once,TRBJ2-3,TRBV5-1,TRBD2
CASSYSRGTEAFF,TGTGCCAGCAGTTACTCTCGGGGAACTGAAGCTTTCTTT,few,TRBJ1-1,TRBV6-5,.
CASSPTGNYEQYF,TGTGCCAGCAGTCCCACAGGGAACTACGAGCAGTACTTC,.,TRBJ2-7,TRBV11-2,.
CASRDNSDTQYF,TGTGCCAGCAGGGACAACAGCGATACGCAGTATTTT,.,TRBJ2-3,TRBV2,.
CASTPTGSPEETQYF,TGTGCCAGTACCCCGACGGGTTCCCCGGAAGAGACCCAGTACTTC,once,TRBJ2-5,TRBV19,.
CASSLVQNTGELFF,TGCGCCAGCAGCTTGGTCCAGAACACCGGGGAGCTGTTTTTT,.,TRBJ2-2,TRBV5-1,.
CASSAGQGSYYEQYF,TGTGCCAGCAGCGCAGGACAGGGGTCATACTACGAGCAGTACTTC,.,TRBJ2-7,TRBV9,TRBD1
CASSTQLAGAYEQYF,TGTGCCAGCAGTACTCAACTAGCGGGAGCCTACGAGCAGTACTTC,.,TRBJ2-7,TRBV27,TRBD2
CASSSGRYGYTF,TGCGCCAGCAGTTCCGGGAGATATGGCTACACCTTC,.,TRBJ1-2,TRBV10-1,.
CARSEIQGARDQPQHF,TGTGCCAGAAGCGAAATACAGGGGGCTCGGGATCAGCCCCAGCATTTT,.,TRBJ1-5,TRBV7-5,.
CASSYEGGGYTF,TGTGCCAGCAGCTACGAGGGGGGAGGCTACACCTTC,.,TRBJ1-2,TRBV7-9,.
CASSLGTVVHEQYF,TGTGCCAGCAGCCTCGGGACAGTCGTCCACGAGCAGTACTTC,.,TRBJ2-7,TRBV11-2,TRBD1
CASSLRRQPTYEQYF,TGTGCCAGCAGCTTGCGGCGGCAGCCTACCTACGAGCAGTACTTC,.,TRBJ2-7,TRBV7-8,.
CASSLVRTGDEQFF,TGCGCCAGCAGCTTGGTACGGACGGGAGATGAGCAGTTCTTC,.,TRBJ2-1,TRBV5-1,.
CASSMEGRNQPQHF,TGTGCCAGTAGTATGGAAGGGCGCAATCAGCCCCAGCATTTT,.,TRBJ1-5,TRBV19,.
CASTPSWHEQFF,TGTGCCAGCACCCCCAGCTGGCATGAGCAGTTCTTC,few,TRBJ2-1,TRBV7-9,.
CASSLGGAVDTQYF,TGTGCCAGCAGCTTGGGAGGGGCCGTAGATACGCAGTATTTT,.,TRBJ2-3,TRBV5-6,.
CASTLPEGVRMNTEAFF,TGTGCCAGCACCCTCCCGGAGGGGGTCCGAATGAACACTGAAGCTTTCTTT,.,TRBJ1-1,TRBV7-9,.
CASSLSGTGYTSF,TGCGCCAGCAGCTTATCGGGGACAGGGTATACCTCCTTC,.,TRBJ1-2,TRBV5-1,TRBD1
CASGDMNTEAFF,TGCGCCAGCGGCGACATGAACACTGAAGCTTTCTTT,.,TRBJ1-1,TRBV5-1,.
CASSLSGTKTDTQYF,TGTGCCAGCAGCCTTAGCGGGACAAAGACAGATACGCAGTATTTT,.,TRBJ2-3,TRBV27,TRBD2
CASSDPWDTGELFF,TGCGCCAGCAGTGACCCCTGGGACACCGGGGAGCTGTTTTTT,few,TRBJ2-2,TRBV10-1,.
CASSIVPGAGELFF,TGTGCCAGCAGCATCGTCCCGGGCGCCGGGGAGCTGTTTTTT,.,TRBJ2-2,TRBV7-2,.
CASGDERTLETQYF,TGTGCCAGCGGGGATGAGAGGACCCTAGAGACCCAGTACTTC,.,TRBJ2-5,TRBV25-1,.
CASSGQVYEQYF,TGTGCCAGCAGCGGACAAGTATACGAGCAGTACTTC,.,TRBJ2-7,TRBV5-6,.